This TCR beta chain was captured in a study of breast tumors, draining lymph nodes, adjacent tissues. A single record per CDR3 protein comes from TCRdb applying MiXCR to the multiplex PCR reads. The sample includes about 47,000 distinct CDR3 sequences, 20% to 25% of them seen just once. V lost 3 bases and J 0 bases, leaving 16 bases between the germline ends. The CDR3 extends over 17 amino acids. Germline V CDR1 and CDR2: SGDLS, YYNGEE. At least ten counts were recorded for this clonotype. What it binds is unknown. General observations from the study: Tumor repertoires ranked between lymph nodes and nontumor tissue in diversity, with V and J gene preferences. Data fit most tumor T cells coming from lymph node, expanding in tumor.

The chain has TRBV9 and TRBJ2-1; D remains ambiguous. Specimen: breast tumor tissue. This sequence originates from a female donor with breast cancer. Some clones in this sample may be carry-over from other donors' samples. This CDR3 is CASSERSLSTSYNEQFF. The CDR3 DNA follows: TGTGCCAGCAGCGAAAGAAGTCTGAGCACCTCCTACAATGAGCAGTTCTTC. Looking up the rest from reference TRBV9 and TRBJ2-1 gives the full variable domain: DSGVTQTPKHLITATGQRVTLRCSPRSGDLSVYWYQQSLDQGLQFLIQYYNGEERAKGNILERFSAQQFPDLHSELNLSSLELGDSALYFCASSERSLSTSYNEQFFGPGTRLTVL.